Below are 8 T cell receptor beta chains sequenced from a single sample in a study of T cell responses to AZD1222 COVID-19 vaccine. Produced via immunoSEQ multiplex PCR; TCRdb's table is partial and in-frame only. The sample lists about 140,000 clones, approximately 90% seen once, with about 2% in the top ten. The specimen comprised peripheral blood, sampled on day 0 of AZD1222 vaccination. The receptors shown here come from an adult in good health.

This sequence joins TRBV5-6 and TRBJ1-5, with a possible D match to TRBD1 (5 bases). The V and J ends lost 2 bases and 3 bases respectively, with 9 bases between them. From germline, CDR1 is SGHDT and CDR2 YYEEEE. The CDR3 runs to 14 residues. This CDR3 reads CASSFQGLNQPQHF. Written as DNA, the CDR3 is TGTGCCAGCAGCTTCCAGGGACTCAATCAGCCCCAGCATTTT.

The chain combines TRBV9 with TRBJ2-2, with TRBD2 matching 16 bases. CDR1 and CDR2 (germline): SGDLS, YYNGEE. CDR3 length: 18 amino acids. J gave up 6 bases and V 3 bases, and 8 bases lay outside the gene matches. CDR3 nucleotides: TGTGCCAGCAGCGGACCGGGACTAGCGGGGGGGCGACCCGGGGAGCTGTTTTTT. Its protein is CASSGPGLAGGRPGELFF.

In this sample, this clone turned up once. This may come from a read error, since a much larger clone is one base off. This sequence joins TRBV4-1 and TRBJ1-1; no clear D. Germline-derived CDR1 and CDR2 are MGHRA and YSYEKL. The CDR3 length is 13 residues. V dropped 1 base and J dropped 1 base, with 4 bases sitting between them. CDR3 sequence (DNA): TGCGCCAGCAGCCAAGCAGGGAACACTGAAGCTTTCTTT. This sequence encodes CASSQAGNTEAFF.

The chain links TRBV6-6 to TRBJ1-4; possible D gene TRBD1, 5 bases. Germline lookup yields CDR1 MNHNY and CDR2 SVGAGI (reference sequence). With 2 bases removed from V and 6 bases from J, the gap between germline ends came to 16 bases. CDR3 length: 16 amino acids. The CDR3 here is CASSYPKGGGYEKLFF. CDR3 bases: TGTGCCAGCAGTTACCCGAAGGGCGGGGGATATGAAAAACTGTTTTTT.

The rearrangement joins TRBV29-1 to TRBJ1-1, with a weak D call TRBD1 (5 bases). Germline CDR1 reads SQVTM; CDR2 reads ANQGSEA. V gave up 6 bases and J gave up 6 bases, with 14 bases separating them. The CDR3 has 12 amino acids. The CDR3 DNA is TGCAGCGTGGGGGGGGTGGAAGCTGAAGCTTTCTTT. This translates into CSVGGVEAEAFF.

This clone is a singleton in its sample. This chain links TRBV21-1 with TRBJ2-7; TRBD2 is taken as the D call from the table, unchecked against the DNA. TRBV21-1 constitutes a pseudogene. This CDR3 has 17 amino acids. The CDR3 spells CASSKVGRLAGDGEQYF. The DNA for the CDR3 is TGTGCCAGCAGCAAAGTTGGGAGACTAGCGGGAGATGGCGAGCAGTACTTC.

The chain carries TRBV10-2 and TRBJ1-2, with 12 nucleotides matching TRBD1. The CDR3 covers 16 residues. The ends lost 6 bases at V and 6 bases at J; junction bases unmatched: 11. CDR1 and CDR2 (germline): WSHSY, SAAADI. CDR3 protein: CASSAWDRGLTDGYTF. The CDR3 DNA is TGCGCCAGCAGCGCGTGGGACAGGGGGCTTACGGATGGCTACACCTTC.

This clone was detected many times. CDR3 DNA sequence: TGTGCCAGCAGCCATATCCGGGACATCATGAAACTGTTTTTT. Translating it yields CASSHIRDIMKLFF. V usage is TRBV6-5 and J usage is TRBJ1-4; weak D call: TRBD1 (6 bases). Trimming pared 6 bases from V and 11 bases from J, leaving 19 bases between. Germline V lookup: CDR1 MNHEY, CDR2 SVGAGI. The length of the CDR3 is 14 residues.